This T cell receptor (beta chain) was profiled in a study of T cells in Graves' hyperthyroidism and ophthalmopathy. The study included ophthalmopathy patients with Clinical Activity Score at least 3, NOSPECS grade at least 4 and duration under 3 months. There are many counts of this clonotype. The antigen is undetermined. CDR3 length: 12 residues. Trimming pared 6 bases from V and 3 bases from J, leaving 11 bases between. Germline V gives CDR1 GTSNPN, CDR2 SVGIG (reference sequence). Study-wide results and limits: Most thyroid clonotypes expanded above 0.001 appeared in blood too.

Researchers amplified the TCR beta CDR3 regions from RNA transcripts. The study used the HTBI primer set for a first-round RT-PCR of the TCR CDR3. From the multiplex PCR reads, TCRdb called clonotypes with MiXCR, one entry per CDR3 protein. Of hundreds of thousands of distinct CDR3 sequences in the sample, roughly 16% were seen once. The receptor was derived from a woman between 35 and 50 years old with Graves' ophthalmopathy. The chain carries TRBV30 and TRBJ1-1; D unclear. Sequenced input: blood. This CDR3 reads CACYRLDTEAFF. DNA of the CDR3: TGTGCCTGTTATCGACTGGACACTGAAGCTTTCTTT.